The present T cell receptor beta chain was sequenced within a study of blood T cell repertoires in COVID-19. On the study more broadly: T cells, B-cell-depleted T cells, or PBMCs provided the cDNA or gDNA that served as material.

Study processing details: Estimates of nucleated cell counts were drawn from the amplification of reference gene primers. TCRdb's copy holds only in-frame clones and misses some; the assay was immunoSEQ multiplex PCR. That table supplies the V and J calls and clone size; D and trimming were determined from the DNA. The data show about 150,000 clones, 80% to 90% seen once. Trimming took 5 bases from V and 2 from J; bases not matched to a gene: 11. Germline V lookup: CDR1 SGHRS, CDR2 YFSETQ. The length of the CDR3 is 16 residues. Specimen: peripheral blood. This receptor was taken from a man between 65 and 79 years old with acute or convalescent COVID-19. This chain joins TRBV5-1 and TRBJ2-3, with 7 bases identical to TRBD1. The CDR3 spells CASSHPRDSTTDTQYF. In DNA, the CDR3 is TGCGCCAGCAGTCATCCCCGGGACAGCACCACAGATACGCAGTATTTT.